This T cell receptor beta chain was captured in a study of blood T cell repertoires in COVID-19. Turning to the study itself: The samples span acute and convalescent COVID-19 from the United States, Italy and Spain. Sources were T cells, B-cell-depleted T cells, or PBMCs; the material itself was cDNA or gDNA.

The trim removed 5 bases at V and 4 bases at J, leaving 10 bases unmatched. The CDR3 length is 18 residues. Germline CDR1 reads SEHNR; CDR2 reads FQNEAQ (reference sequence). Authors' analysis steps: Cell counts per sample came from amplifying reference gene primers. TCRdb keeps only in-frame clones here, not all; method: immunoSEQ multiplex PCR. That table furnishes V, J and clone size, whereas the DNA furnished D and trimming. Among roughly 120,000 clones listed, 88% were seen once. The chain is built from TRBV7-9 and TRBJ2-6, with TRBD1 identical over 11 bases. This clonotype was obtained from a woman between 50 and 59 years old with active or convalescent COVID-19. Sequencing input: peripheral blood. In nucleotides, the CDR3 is TGTGCCAGCAGCCCCGGGACAGGGGGATTGGGCGGGGCCAACGTCCTGACTTTC. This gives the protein CASSPGTGGLGGANVLTF.